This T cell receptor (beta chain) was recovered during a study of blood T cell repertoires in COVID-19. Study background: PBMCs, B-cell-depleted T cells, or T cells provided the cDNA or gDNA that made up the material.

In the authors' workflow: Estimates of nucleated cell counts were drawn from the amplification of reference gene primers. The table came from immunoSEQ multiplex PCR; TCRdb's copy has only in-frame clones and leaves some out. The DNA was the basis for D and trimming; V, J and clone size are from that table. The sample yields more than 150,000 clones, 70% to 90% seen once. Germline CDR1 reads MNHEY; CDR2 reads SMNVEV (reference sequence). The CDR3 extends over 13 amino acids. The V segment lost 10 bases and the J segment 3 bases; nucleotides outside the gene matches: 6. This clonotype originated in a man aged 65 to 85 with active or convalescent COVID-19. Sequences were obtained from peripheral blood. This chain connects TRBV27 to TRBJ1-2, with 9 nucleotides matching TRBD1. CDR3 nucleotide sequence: TGTGCCACTACGGGACAGGGTTACTATGGCTACACCTTC. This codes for CATTGQGYYGYTF.